A single sample is the source of the 20 T cell receptor beta chains below, sequenced in a study of blood T cell repertoires in COVID-19. The assay was immunoSEQ multiplex PCR, and TCRdb's table has in-frame clones only and misses some. This sample has approximately 340,000 clones, with 87% found just once. The specimen sequenced was peripheral blood. These TCRs come from a young man with COVID-19, enrolled during active disease.

V is TRBV6-1 and J is TRBJ2-5; D unclear. The germline gives CDR1 MNHNS, CDR2 SASEGT. The CDR3 is 14 amino acids. The germline V and J ends were trimmed by 1 base and 4 bases, with 10 bases remaining between them. The CDR3: CASSEGVGRETQYF. The CDR3 bases are TGTGCCAGCAGTGAAGGGGTTGGGCGAGAGACCCAGTACTTC.

The chain employs TRBV5-4 and TRBJ1-4; 10 bases align to TRBD1. The germline CDR1 and CDR2 sequences are SGHNT and YYREEE (reference sequence). CDR3 size: 16 residues. The V gene end was trimmed by 3 bases and the J gene end by 6 bases; junction bases not matched to a gene: 8. The CDR3 DNA follows: TGTGCCAGCAGCTCTCGCCGGGACAGGGGAGATGAAAAACTGTTTTTT. This encodes CASSSRRDRGDEKLFF.

J is TRBJ1-1 and V is TRBV19, with D possibly matching TRBD1 (6 bases). The CDR3 extends over 16 amino acids. CDR1 and CDR2 from the germline V gene are LNHDA and SQIVND (reference sequence). The germline V and J ends were trimmed by 5 bases and 8 bases, with 24 bases remaining between them. CDR3 DNA sequence: TGTGCCAGTAGTTCCCCCAGGGGCCGGGCGGTAATCGAAGCTTTCTTT. Protein product: CASSSPRGRAVIEAFF.

The rearrangement uses TRBV21-1 and TRBJ2-7; the D call in the table, TRBD1, was not verified against the DNA. TRBV21-1 is designated a pseudogene. This CDR3 spans 16 amino acids. CDR3 DNA: TGTGCCAGCAGCACAACAGGGTGGCACCAATCCTACGAGCAGTACTTC. Translation gives CASSTTGWHQSYEQYF.

The chain combines TRBV6-5 with TRBJ1-5; 9 bases line up with TRBD1. Germline-derived CDR1 and CDR2 are MNHEY and SVGAGI. V was clipped by 7 bases and J by 0 bases; unmatched bases: 4. The CDR3 runs to 15 residues. CDR3 bases: TGTGCCAGCAAAACAGGGGGCCTTAGCAATCAGCCCCAGCATTTT. Protein: CASKTGGLSNQPQHF.

The chain links TRBV2 to TRBJ2-5, with 7 bases aligning to TRBD1. V gave up 6 bases and J gave up 2 bases; unmatched junction bases: 9. This CDR3 comprises 15 residues. Germline assignment: CDR1 SNHLY and CDR2 FYNNEI. This chain's CDR3 is CASRNRDSGQETQYF. CDR3 bases: TGTGCCAGCAGAAACCGGGACAGTGGGCAAGAGACCCAGTACTTC.

CDR3 sequence reads: CATSLKRTSGGGTDTQYF. The CDR3, as DNA: TGTGCCACCAGCTTAAAGCGGACTAGCGGGGGAGGCACAGATACGCAGTATTTT. The genes are TRBV15 and TRBJ2-3; 13 positions agree with TRBD2. The germline V gene has CDR1 LNHNV and CDR2 YYDKDF (reference sequence). This CDR3 has 18 residues. V gave up 5 bases and J gave up 1 base; unmatched junction bases: 9.

This sequence joins TRBV27 and TRBJ2-3; D is uncertain. V was trimmed by 6 bases and J by 2 bases, leaving 9 bases between them. The germline V gene has CDR1 MNHEY and CDR2 SMNVEV (reference sequence). This CDR3 comprises 13 residues. The DNA for the CDR3 is TGTGCCAGCAGCCATCCTATCACAGATACGCAGTATTTT. As protein: CASSHPITDTQYF.

The table lists this clone with a few counts. V gene TRBV15 combines with J gene TRBJ2-6, with D unclear. CDR1 LNHNV and CDR2 YYDKDF come from the germline V gene (reference sequence). V lost 0 bases, J lost 0 bases, and 12 bases lay in between. The CDR3 length is 18 residues. CDR3 coding DNA: TGTGCCACCAGCAGAGACCCTCCCGAGAGCTCTGGGGCCAACGTCCTGACTTTC. Protein product: CATSRDPPESSGANVLTF.

The genes are TRBV7-3 and TRBJ2-1; TRBD1 matches 8 bases. Trimming removed 2 bases from V and 5 bases from J; junction bases left unmatched: 5. From germline, CDR1 is SGHTA and CDR2 FQGTGA. The CDR3 loop spans 15 amino acids. The CDR3 sequence is CASSLDRGWHNEQFF. The CDR3 DNA reads as TGTGCCAGCAGCTTAGACAGGGGTTGGCACAATGAGCAGTTCTTC. Drawing the rest from reference TRBV7-3 and TRBJ2-1, the complete variable domain is GAGVSQTPSNKVTEKGKYVELRCDPISGHTALYWYRQSLGQGPEFLIYFQGTGAADDSGLPNDRFFAVRPEGSVSTLKIQRTERGDSAVYLCASSLDRGWHNEQFFGPGTRLTVL.

V gene TRBV6-5 combines with J gene TRBJ1-2, with TRBD1 matching over 9 bases. Per the germline V gene, CDR1 is MNHEY and CDR2 is SVGAGI. CDR3 length: 14 amino acids. The trim removed 6 bases at V and 1 base at J, leaving 3 bases unmatched. CDR3 bases: TGTGCCAGCAGCCGGGACAGGGATAACTATGGCTACACCTTC. Encoded protein: CASSRDRDNYGYTF.

The rearrangement links TRBV11-3 to TRBJ2-5, with D maybe TRBD1 (6 bases). CDR1 is SGHNT and CDR2 is YENEEA in the germline V gene. Trimming took 5 bases from V and 4 from J, leaving 14 bases between them. This CDR3 comprises 14 residues. The CDR3 reads CASSPRGFAETQYF. CDR3 DNA: TGTGCCAGCAGCCCTAGGGGGTTCGCAGAGACCCAGTACTTC. The full variable domain, in which reference TRBV11-3 and TRBJ2-5 provide the parts outside the CDR3, is EAGVVQSPRYKIIEKKQPVAFWCNPISGHNTLYWYLQNLGQGPELLIRYENEEAVDDSQLPKDRFSAERLKGVDSTLKIQPAELGDSAVYLCASSPRGFAETQYFGPGTRLLVL.

This clone has only a few counts. The chain is built from TRBV5-6 and TRBJ1-2; TRBD1 is a possible D gene (5 bases). There are 15 residues in the CDR3. Trimming removed 3 bases at V and 2 bases at J, with 14 bases between. Per germline, CDR1 SGHDT and CDR2 YYEEEE. CDR3 region: CASSSPLRGNYGYTF. The CDR3 bases are TGTGCCAGCAGCTCCCCATTGCGGGGCAACTATGGCTACACCTTC.

This chain uses TRBV6-1 with TRBJ1-5; 11 nucleotides align to TRBD1. The V gene's germline CDR1 is MNHNS and CDR2 SASEGT. The CDR3 covers 16 residues. Germline trimming cut 4 bases from V and 2 bases from J; bases unmatched to any gene: 4. The CDR3 is CASSVPGQGGNQPQHF. For the CDR3, the DNA is TGTGCCAGCAGTGTTCCGGGACAGGGGGGCAATCAGCCCCAGCATTTT.

V gene TRBV5-1 combines with J gene TRBJ2-7, with 12 positions matching TRBD2. Germline CDR1 SGHRS, CDR2 YFSETQ. This CDR3 region has 16 residues. The junction had 9 bases not matched to a gene; V was cut back by 5 bases and J by 3 bases. The DNA for the CDR3 is TGCGCCAGCAGACTAGCGGGGGGCCAAATAGTCTACGAGCAGTACTTC. It translates to CASRLAGGQIVYEQYF.

The chain links TRBV7-3 to TRBJ1-1; weak D call: TRBD1 (5 bases). This CDR3 has 13 amino acids. Germline CDR1 is SGHTA and CDR2 is FQGTGA. Trimming shortened V by 4 bases and J by 4 bases, and 10 bases separated the two germline ends. CDR3 loop: CASSSHGGTEAFF. DNA for the CDR3: TGTGCCAGCAGCTCCCACGGGGGCACTGAAGCTTTCTTT.

CDR3 loop: CASSLARGLAYEQYF. The CDR3 bases are TGTGCCAGCAGCTTAGCCCGGGGTCTGGCCTACGAGCAGTACTTC. The chain links TRBV7-9 to TRBJ2-7; perhaps TRBD2 as D (5 bases). The CDR3 covers 15 residues. The germline V and J ends were trimmed by 0 bases and 2 bases, with 11 bases remaining between them. The germline CDR1 and CDR2 sequences are SEHNR and FQNEAQ (reference sequence).

In this sample, this clone turned up a few times. V usage is TRBV19 and J usage is TRBJ2-1; a possible D gene is TRBD1 (6 bases). Germline V lookup: CDR1 LNHDA, CDR2 SQIVND (reference sequence). The CDR3 is 12 amino acids. Trimming stripped 5 bases from V and 11 bases from J, with 13 bases between. Here the CDR3 DNA reads TGTGCCAGTAGTCCCGGGACACCCAAGCAGTTCTTC. Translation: CASSPGTPKQFF.

This sequence joins TRBV4-3 and TRBJ2-1, with a possible D match to TRBD2 (5 bases). This CDR3 region has 16 residues. V lost 1 base, J lost 5 bases, and 15 bases lay in between. Looked up from germline, CDR1 is LGHNA and CDR2 is YSLEER. For the CDR3, the DNA is TGCGCCAGCAGCCAAGTCCCCCTAGCCGACCACAATGAGCAGTTCTTC. Amino acids: CASSQVPLADHNEQFF.

J is TRBJ2-5 and V is TRBV28; D remains unclear. Trimming took off 0 bases at V and 4 bases at J, with 9 bases between the two ends. Germline V gene data show CDR1 as MDHEN and CDR2 as SYDVKM. The CDR3 totals 14 residues. CDR3 region: CASSLWTPGETQYF. In DNA, the CDR3 is TGTGCCAGCAGTTTATGGACACCAGGAGAGACCCAGTACTTC.